The sequence of this TCR beta chain was determined in a study of post-analysis software for immune sequencing data. General observations from the study: Samples from a shared batch, those prepared together, strongly co-clustered by F measure. Elevated frequency relative to controls characterized four to six TRBV segments in patients, TRBV5-6, TRBV5-1 and TRBV20-1 among them. Normalized Chao1 diversity was significantly lower in multiple sclerosis patients than in controls.

The library was made from cDNA and included unique molecular identifiers. When about 0.9 to 11 million T cells were used, they gave 500,000 or so cDNA molecules. TCRdb reprocessed the PCR reads with MiXCR, giving one entry per CDR3 protein. The sample gives approximately 770,000 distinct CDR3 sequences, 46% of which show up once; roughly 5.2% is in the top ten. This CDR3 has 16 amino acids. As concerns this clonotype: Its antigen remains unidentified. An end of the junction does not agree with germline; a read error may underlie this.

This chain uses TRBV12-3 or TRBV12-4 with TRBJ2-3; the D gene is possibly TRBD1 (10 bases). Source material: blood. This receptor was obtained from a girl under 18 with multiple sclerosis. DNA of the CDR3: TGTGCCAGCAGGGACAGGGGGAGCGGGAGGACAGATGCGCAGTATTTT. This translates into CASRDRGSGRTDAQYF.